This TCR beta chain was found in a study of CD8 T cells in Susac syndrome. RNA was extracted with the RNeasy kit, and a quantity of roughly 0.5 to 1 ug was reverse transcribed using random hexamers. The method of amplification for TCR beta CDR3 was immunoSEQ multiplex PCR, covering 54 Vbeta and 13 Jbeta. TCRdb passed the immunoSEQ multiplex PCR reads through MiXCR, listing each CDR3 protein once. Among tens of thousands of distinct CDR3 sequences listed, around 94% were seen once. TEMRA cells were enriched by FACS, and CD4+ and CD8+ T cells were negatively isolated. V gave up 1 base and J gave up 8 bases; unmatched junction bases: 7. Germline lookup yields CDR1 LGHNA and CDR2 YSLEER. CDR3 length: 15 amino acids.

The J gene is TRBJ2-7, the V gene TRBV4-3, with TRBD2 matching 11 bases. The specimen was CD8+ T cells from PBMCs. This receptor was identified in a human donor in good health. The CDR3 protein is CASSQGLAGYLQQYF. As DNA, the CDR3 is TGCGCCAGCAGCCAAGGACTAGCGGGGTACCTCCAGCAGTACTTC.